The sequence of this T cell receptor (beta chain) was determined in a study of PD-L1 blockade in urothelial cancer. Indicated time point: pretreatment peripheral blood. CDR3 length: 18 amino acids. Germline CDR1 and CDR2: MDHEN and SYDVKM. Unmatched junction bases numbered 5, after V lost 2 bases and J lost 1 base. Measured with immunoSEQ multiplex PCR; TCRdb has only the in-frame clones, and not every one. The sample carries 60,000 or so clones, 65% to 90% recorded once. The material was PBMCs, obtained around atezolizumab (anti-PD-L1) treatment. The sequence derives from an older man with urothelial cancer. The V and J genes are TRBV28 and TRBJ2-1; 13 bases are shared with TRBD2. CDR3 sequence (DNA): TGTGCCAGCAGTTTAGGGACTAGCGGGATGAGGTCCTACAATGAGCAGTTCTTC. Translating gives CASSLGTSGMRSYNEQFF.